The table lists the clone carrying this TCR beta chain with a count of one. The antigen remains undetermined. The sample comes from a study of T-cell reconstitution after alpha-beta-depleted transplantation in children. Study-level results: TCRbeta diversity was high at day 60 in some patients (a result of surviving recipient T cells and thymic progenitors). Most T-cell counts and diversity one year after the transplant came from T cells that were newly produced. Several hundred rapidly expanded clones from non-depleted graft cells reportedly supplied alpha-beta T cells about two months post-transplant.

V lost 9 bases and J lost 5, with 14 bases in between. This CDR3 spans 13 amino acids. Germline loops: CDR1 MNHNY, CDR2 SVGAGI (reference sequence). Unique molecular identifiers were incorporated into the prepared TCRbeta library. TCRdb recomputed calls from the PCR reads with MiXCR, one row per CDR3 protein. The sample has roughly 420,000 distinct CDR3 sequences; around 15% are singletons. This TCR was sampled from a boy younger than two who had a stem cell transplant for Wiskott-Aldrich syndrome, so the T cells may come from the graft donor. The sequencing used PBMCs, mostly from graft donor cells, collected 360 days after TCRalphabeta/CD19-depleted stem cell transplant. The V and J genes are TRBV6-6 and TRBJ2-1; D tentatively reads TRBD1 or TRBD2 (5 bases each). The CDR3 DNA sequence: TGTGCCAGTCGCAGGGAGTCCCACAATGAGCAGTTCTTC. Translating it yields CASRRESHNEQFF.